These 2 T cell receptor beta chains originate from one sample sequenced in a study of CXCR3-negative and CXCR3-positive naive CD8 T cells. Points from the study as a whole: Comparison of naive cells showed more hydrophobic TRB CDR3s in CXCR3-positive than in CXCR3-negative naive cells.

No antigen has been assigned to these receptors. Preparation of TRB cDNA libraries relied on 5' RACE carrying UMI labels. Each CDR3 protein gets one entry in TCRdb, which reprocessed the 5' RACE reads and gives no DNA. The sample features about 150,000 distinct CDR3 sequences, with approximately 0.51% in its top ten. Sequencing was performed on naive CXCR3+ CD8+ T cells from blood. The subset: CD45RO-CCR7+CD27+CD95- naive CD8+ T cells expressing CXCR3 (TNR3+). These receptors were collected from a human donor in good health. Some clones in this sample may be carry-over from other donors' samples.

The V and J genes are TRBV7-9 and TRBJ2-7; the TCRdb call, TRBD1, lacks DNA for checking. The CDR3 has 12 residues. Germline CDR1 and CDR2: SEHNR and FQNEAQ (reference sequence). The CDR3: CASSTGTGGLYF. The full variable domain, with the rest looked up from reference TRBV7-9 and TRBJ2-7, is DTGVSQNPRHKITKRGQNVTFRCDPISEHNRLYWYRQTLGQGPEFLTYFQNEAQLEKSRLLSDRFSAERPKGSFSTLEIQRTEQGDSAMYLCASSTGTGGLYFGPGTRLTVT.

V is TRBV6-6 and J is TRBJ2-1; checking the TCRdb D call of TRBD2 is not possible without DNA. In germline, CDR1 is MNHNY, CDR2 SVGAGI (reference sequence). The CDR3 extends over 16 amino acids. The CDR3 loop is CASSYSTLAGGDEQFF.